Shown below are 23 T cell receptor beta chains from a single sample sequenced in a study of shared clonotypes between healthy human individuals. This table comes from immunoSEQ multiplex PCR, and its TCRdb copy is limited to in-frame clones, with some not included. Among approximately 2.1 million clones listed, approximately 95% were seen once. Sequenced sample: naive CD4+ T cells from PBMCs. Subset meaning: CD45RA+ positively selected. The receptors come from a man aged 18 to 29 in good health. Some clones in this sample may be carry-over from other donors' samples.

The genes are TRBV5-4 and TRBJ1-5; D uncertain. The CDR3 has 15 residues. V was clipped by 4 bases and J by 0 bases, with 11 bases between them. Germline CDR1 is SGHNT and CDR2 is YYREEE (reference sequence). CDR3 coding DNA: TGTGCCAGCAGCAAAATTGGGGATAGCAATCAGCCCCAGCATTTT. This sequence encodes CASSKIGDSNQPQHF.

The V and J genes are TRBV7-9 and TRBJ2-7; either TRBD1 or TRBD2 may fit D (5 bases each). Germline V gives CDR1 SEHNR, CDR2 FQNEAQ (reference sequence). This CDR3 region has 13 residues. Trimming cost V 2 bases and J 7 bases, with 12 bases left between them. For the CDR3, the DNA is TGTGCCAGCAGCTTACTGCAGGGCGGGGAGCAGTACTTC. This translates into CASSLLQGGEQYF.

A single count supports this clone. The J gene is TRBJ1-3, the V gene TRBV5-1; perhaps TRBD1 as D (6 bases). The germline V gene has CDR1 SGHRS and CDR2 YFSETQ. Trimming removed 6 bases at V and 3 bases at J, with 10 bases between. CDR3 length: 13 amino acids. CDR3 amino acids: CASTPGDGNTIYF. DNA for the CDR3: TGCGCCAGCACCCCAGGGGATGGAAACACCATATATTTT.

The V call is TRBV5-6, the J call TRBJ2-3; D is ambiguous. V was shortened by 3 bases and J by 6 bases, with 11 bases between the two germline ends. This CDR3 has 13 residues. Per the germline V gene, CDR1 is SGHDT and CDR2 is YYEEEE. The CDR3 here is CASSSGRRDTQYF. The CDR3 bases are TGTGCCAGCAGCTCTGGCCGCCGGGATACGCAGTATTTT.

This sequence joins TRBV2 and TRBJ1-1; 8 bases align to TRBD1. This CDR3 spans 14 amino acids. After removal of 4 bases from V and 4 bases from J, the junction contained 5 bases not matched to a gene. Germline V gene lookup returns CDR1 SNHLY and CDR2 FYNNEI. DNA of the CDR3: TGTGCCAGCAGTGTGGCAGGGGGCGGCACTGAAGCTTTCTTT. As protein: CASSVAGGGTEAFF.

This chain connects TRBV5-5 to TRBJ1-1; D not certain. CDR3 length equals 17 residues. The germline V gene encodes CDR1 SGHKS and CDR2 YYEKEE (reference sequence). V shed 1 base and J shed 0 bases, with 16 bases lying between them. The CDR3 coding sequence is TGTGCCAGCAGCTTGTTTGTCACAGACCGAGTGAACACTGAAGCTTTCTTT. Translating it yields CASSLFVTDRVNTEAFF. The complete variable domain, with remaining parts taken from reference TRBV5-5 and TRBJ1-1, reads DAGVTQSPTHLIKTRGQQVTLRCSPISGHKSVSWYQQVLGQGPQFIFQYYEKEERGRGNFPDRFSARQFPNYSSELNVNALLLGDSALYLCASSLFVTDRVNTEAFFGQGTRLTVV.

This chain uses TRBV11-3 with TRBJ2-3; D ambiguous. Germline values: CDR1 SGHNT, CDR2 YENEEA. This CDR3 region has 14 residues. The ends were cut back, 7 bases at V and 0 bases at J, with 11 bases in the middle. This chain's CDR3 is CASTPTPSTDTQYF. For the CDR3, the DNA is TGTGCCAGCACCCCTACCCCTAGCACAGATACGCAGTATTTT.

The chain has TRBV5-5 and TRBJ1-3, with D possibly being TRBD1 (6 bases). CDR1 and CDR2 (germline): SGHKS, YYEKEE (reference sequence). V was clipped by 4 bases and J by 0 bases, with 14 bases between them. CDR3 length equals 16 residues. DNA of the CDR3: TGTGCCAGCAGCCCGGCGGGGGCACTCTCTGGAAACACCATATATTTT. It specifies CASSPAGALSGNTIYF. The full variable domain, with the rest looked up from reference TRBV5-5 and TRBJ1-3, is DAGVTQSPTHLIKTRGQQVTLRCSPISGHKSVSWYQQVLGQGPQFIFQYYEKEERGRGNFPDRFSARQFPNYSSELNVNALLLGDSALYLCASSPAGALSGNTIYFGEGSWLTVV.

CDR3 DNA sequence: TGTGCCAGTAGTCCCCGAAGCCCGTTTGACACCGGGGAGCTGTTTTTT. This gives the protein CASSPRSPFDTGELFF. The chain uses TRBV19 and TRBJ2-2; D unclear. Trimming shortened V by 5 bases and J by 3 bases, and 16 bases separated the two germline ends. Germline CDR1 and CDR2: LNHDA and SQIVND (reference sequence). This CDR3 spans 16 amino acids.

V usage is TRBV27 and J usage is TRBJ2-3; D gene unclear. V lost 8 bases and J lost 1, with 16 bases in between. CDR1 and CDR2 (germline): MNHEY, SMNVEV (reference sequence). CDR3 size: 15 residues. CDR3 in DNA: TGTGCCAGCCTCCATCGGGTCCAGGGCACAGATACGCAGTATTTT. Translation gives CASLHRVQGTDTQYF.

J is TRBJ2-7 and V is TRBV28; 7 positions agree with TRBD2. This CDR3 region has 15 residues. Germline V lookup: CDR1 MDHEN, CDR2 SYDVKM. The V segment lost 7 bases and the J segment 3 bases; nucleotides outside the gene matches: 12. The CDR3 spells CASTSGGLVVYEQYF. In DNA form, the CDR3 reads TGTGCCAGCACGTCTGGAGGACTAGTTGTCTACGAGCAGTACTTC.

The chain couples TRBV4-2 to TRBJ2-5; 8 bases align to TRBD2. The end of the DNA aligns better with TRBJ2-7, so the J call may be wrong. The CDR3 contains 16 residues. Germline values: CDR1 LGHNA, CDR2 YNFKEQ. In DNA form, the CDR3 reads TGTGCCAGCAGCCAATGGGGCGGGAGGTCCTCCTACGAGCAGTACTTC. Translation: CASSQWGGRSSYEQYF.

The chain recombines TRBV11-1 with TRBJ1-6, with D possibly being TRBD1 (6 bases). This CDR3 spans 14 amino acids. Trimming took 3 bases from V and 10 from J, leaving 13 bases between them. Germline V gene data show CDR1 as SGHAT and CDR2 as FQDESV (reference sequence). CDR3 in DNA: TGTGCCAGCAGCTTGCGGGGGCGAGGATCACCCCTCCACTTT. This codes for CASSLRGRGSPLHF.

In this sample, this clone turned up once. The V gene is TRBV9, the J gene TRBJ2-5; the match to TRBD2 covers 8 bases. The junction had 6 bases not matched to a gene; V was cut back by 0 bases and J by 2 bases. CDR1 is SGDLS, CDR2 YYNGEE, per germline. The CDR3 contains 16 residues. CDR3 residues: CASSVGSGEIQETQYF. The CDR3 DNA is TGTGCCAGCAGCGTAGGTAGCGGGGAAATTCAAGAGACCCAGTACTTC.

This clone came up once. J is TRBJ2-4 and V is TRBV28, with 7 positions matching TRBD1. The CDR3 extends over 14 amino acids. Germline V CDR1 and CDR2: MDHEN, SYDVKM. V trimming: 2 bases; J trimming: 6 bases; junction bases outside the gene matches: 4. The CDR3 region has the DNA TGTGCCAGCAGTTTACAGGGGGTTGGAAACATTCAGTACTTC. It is translated as CASSLQGVGNIQYF.

The rearrangement joins TRBV5-4 to TRBJ2-2, with D maybe TRBD1 (5 bases). V was cut by 4 bases and J by 0 bases, with 10 bases left in between. Per the germline V gene, CDR1 is SGHNT and CDR2 is YYREEE (reference sequence). This CDR3 is built from 15 residues. The chain's CDR3 is CASSGKTANTGELFF. The DNA of the CDR3 is TGTGCCAGCAGCGGTAAGACAGCGAACACCGGGGAGCTGTTTTTT.

The rearrangement joins TRBV5-3 to TRBJ2-7, with 9 bases identical to TRBD2. TRBV5-3 is an ORF, with its function uncertain. The J segment lost 0 bases and the V segment lost 0 bases, leaving 10 bases of the junction unmatched. CDR3 length: 18 amino acids. CDR3 nucleotides: TGTGCCAGAAGCTTGGCGGCTAGCGGGGCTCCAACCTCCTACGAGCAGTACTTC. It codes for CARSLAASGAPTSYEQYF.

The rearrangement uses TRBV19 and TRBJ2-3; 7 bases align to TRBD2. V shed 4 bases, J shed 4 bases, and the junction held 8 bases outside the gene matches. CDR3 length: 15 amino acids. Germline-derived CDR1 and CDR2 are LNHDA and SQIVND (reference sequence). CDR3 DNA sequence: TGTGCCAGTAGTAGTTCCGCGGGAGTCCCAGATACGCAGTATTTT. Translated: CASSSSAGVPDTQYF.

This chain uses TRBV30 with TRBJ1-2, with D hard to call. From germline, CDR1 is GTSNPN and CDR2 SVGIG (reference sequence). The CDR3 sequence is 12 residues long. Between the trimmed V and J ends, which lost 2 bases and 3 bases, there was a span of 7 bases. The CDR3: CAWSPLDYGYTF. As DNA, the CDR3 is TGTGCCTGGAGTCCGCTGGACTATGGCTACACCTTC. Looking up the rest from reference TRBV30 and TRBJ1-2 gives the full variable domain: SQTIHQWPATLVQPVGSPLSLECTVEGTSNPNLYWYRQAAGRGLQLLFYSVGIGQISSEVPQNLSASRPQDRQFILSSKKLLLSDSGFYLCAWSPLDYGYTFGSGTRLTVV.

This clone has just a few counts. The sample carries other DNA sequences with the same CDR3. The CDR3 sequence: CASSSGQGSQPQHF. CDR3 in DNA: TGCGCCAGCAGCTCCGGACAGGGCTCTCAGCCCCAGCATTTT. The chain couples TRBV5-1 to TRBJ1-5, with 8 bases that match TRBD1. This CDR3 is 14 amino acids long. The germline gives CDR1 SGHRS, CDR2 YFSETQ. Trimming cost V 3 bases and J 6 bases; bases outside gene matches: 5. Combining the CDR3 with reference TRBV5-1 and TRBJ1-5 gives the whole variable domain KAGVTQTPRYLIKTRGQQVTLSCSPISGHRSVSWYQQTPGQGLQFLFEYFSETQRNKGNFPGRFSGRQFSNSRSEMNVSTLELGDSALYLCASSSGQGSQPQHFGDGTRLSIL.

The V call is TRBV7-2, the J call TRBJ1-4; a weak D match, TRBD1 (6 bases). CDR3 length: 15 residues. Germline V gene lookup returns CDR1 SGHTA and CDR2 FQGNSA. Trimming left V 5 bases short and J 4 bases short, with 14 bases between. The CDR3 DNA follows: TGTGCCAGCAGCACAGGGACATCCCTTAATGAAAAACTGTTTTTT. Translation: CASSTGTSLNEKLFF.

V gene TRBV28 combines with J gene TRBJ2-1, with TRBD1 identical over 9 bases. CDR1 and CDR2 from the germline V gene are MDHEN and SYDVKM. J lost 8 bases, V lost 8 bases, and 10 bases had no gene match. The CDR3 runs 14 residues. The CDR3 here is CASQTGQGRHEQFF. The CDR3 region has the DNA TGTGCCAGCCAGACCGGACAGGGGAGACATGAGCAGTTCTTC.

The V gene is TRBV11-3, the J gene TRBJ2-2; unclear D gene. Trimming took 2 bases from V and 5 from J, leaving 6 bases between them. This CDR3 is built from 13 residues. CDR1 and CDR2 from the germline V gene are SGHNT and YENEEA. The CDR3 sequence is CASSLISTGELFF. The CDR3 DNA is TGTGCCAGCAGCTTAATTTCGACCGGGGAGCTGTTTTTT.